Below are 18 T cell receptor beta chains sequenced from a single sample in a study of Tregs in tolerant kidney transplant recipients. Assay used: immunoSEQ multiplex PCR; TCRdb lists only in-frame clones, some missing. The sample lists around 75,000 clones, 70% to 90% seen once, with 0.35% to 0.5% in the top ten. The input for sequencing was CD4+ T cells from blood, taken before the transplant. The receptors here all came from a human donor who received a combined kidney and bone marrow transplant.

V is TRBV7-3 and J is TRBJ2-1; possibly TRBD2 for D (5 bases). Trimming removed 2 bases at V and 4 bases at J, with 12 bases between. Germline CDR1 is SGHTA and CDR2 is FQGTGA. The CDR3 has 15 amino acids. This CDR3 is CASSLVATIYNEQFF. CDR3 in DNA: TGTGCCAGCAGCTTAGTCGCGACTATATACAATGAGCAGTTCTTC.

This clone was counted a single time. The chain's CDR3 is CASSFLRGGYNEQFF. CDR3 DNA: TGTGCCAGCAGTTTTTTGAGGGGGGGATACAATGAGCAGTTCTTC. The V call is TRBV28, the J call TRBJ2-1; tentatively, D is TRBD2 (7 bases). The CDR3 sequence is 15 residues long. Germline loops: CDR1 MDHEN, CDR2 SYDVKM. V lost 3 bases to trimming and J lost 4 bases, with 13 bases between them.

The CDR3 is CATSLPGQGSYEQYF. CDR3 DNA sequence: TGTGCCACCAGCCTGCCGGGACAGGGATCGTACGAGCAGTACTTC. The chain uses TRBV15 and TRBJ2-7; 9 nucleotides match TRBD1. Germline V CDR1 and CDR2: LNHNV, YYDKDF (reference sequence). V gave up 5 bases and J gave up 4 bases; unmatched junction bases: 9. The CDR3 runs to 15 residues. The complete variable domain, with remaining parts taken from reference TRBV15 and TRBJ2-7, reads DAMVIQNPRYQVTQFGKPVTLSCSQTLNHNVMYWYQQKSSQAPKLLFHYYDKDFNNEADTPDNFQSRRPNTSFCFLDIRSPGLGDTAMYLCATSLPGQGSYEQYFGPGTRLTVT.

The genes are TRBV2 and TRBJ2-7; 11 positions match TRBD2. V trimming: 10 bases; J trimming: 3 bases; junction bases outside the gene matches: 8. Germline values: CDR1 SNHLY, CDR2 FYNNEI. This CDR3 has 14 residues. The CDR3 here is CATSSGRTHYEQYF. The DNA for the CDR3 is TGTGCCACCTCTAGCGGGAGGACTCACTACGAGCAGTACTTC. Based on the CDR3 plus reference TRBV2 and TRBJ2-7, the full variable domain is EPEVTQTPSHQVTQMGQEVILRCVPISNHLYFYWYRQILGQKVEFLVSFYNNEISEKSEIFDDQFSVERPDGSNFTLKIRSTKLEDSAMYFCATSSGRTHYEQYFGPGTRLTVT.

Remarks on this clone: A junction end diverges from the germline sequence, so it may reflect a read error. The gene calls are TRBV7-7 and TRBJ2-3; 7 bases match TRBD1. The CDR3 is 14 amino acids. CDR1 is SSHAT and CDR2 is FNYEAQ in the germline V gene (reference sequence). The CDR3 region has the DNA TGTGCTAGCAGCTCCGGACAGGTCACAGATACGCAGTATTTT. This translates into CASSSGQVTDTQYF.

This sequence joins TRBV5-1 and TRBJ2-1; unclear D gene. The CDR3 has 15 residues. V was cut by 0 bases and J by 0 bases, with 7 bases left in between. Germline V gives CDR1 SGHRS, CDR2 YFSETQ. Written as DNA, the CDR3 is TGCGCCAGCAGCTTGGGTGTGAGCTCCTACAATGAGCAGTTCTTC. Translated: CASSLGVSSYNEQFF. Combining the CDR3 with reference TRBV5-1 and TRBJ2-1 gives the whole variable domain KAGVTQTPRYLIKTRGQQVTLSCSPISGHRSVSWYQQTPGQGLQFLFEYFSETQRNKGNFPGRFSGRQFSNSRSEMNVSTLELGDSALYLCASSLGVSSYNEQFFGPGTRLTVL.

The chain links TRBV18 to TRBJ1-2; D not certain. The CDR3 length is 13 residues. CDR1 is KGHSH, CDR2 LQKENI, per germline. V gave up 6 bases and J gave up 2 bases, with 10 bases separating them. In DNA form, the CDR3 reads TGTGCCAGCTCGCCTACAGAGAACTATGGCTACACCTTC. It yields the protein CASSPTENYGYTF.

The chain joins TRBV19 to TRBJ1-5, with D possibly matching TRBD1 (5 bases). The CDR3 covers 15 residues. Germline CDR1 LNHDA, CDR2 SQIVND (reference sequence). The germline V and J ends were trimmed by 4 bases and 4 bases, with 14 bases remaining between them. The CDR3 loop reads CASSTRDGYNQPQHF. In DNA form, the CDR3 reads TGTGCCAGTAGTACGCGGGACGGTTATAATCAGCCCCAGCATTTT.

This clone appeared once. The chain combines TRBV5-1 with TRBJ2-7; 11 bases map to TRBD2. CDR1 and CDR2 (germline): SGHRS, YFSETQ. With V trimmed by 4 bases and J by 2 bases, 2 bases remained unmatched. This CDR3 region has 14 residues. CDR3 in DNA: TGCGCCAGCAGCCCGGGACTAGCGGCCTACGAGCAGTACTTC. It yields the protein CASSPGLAAYEQYF.

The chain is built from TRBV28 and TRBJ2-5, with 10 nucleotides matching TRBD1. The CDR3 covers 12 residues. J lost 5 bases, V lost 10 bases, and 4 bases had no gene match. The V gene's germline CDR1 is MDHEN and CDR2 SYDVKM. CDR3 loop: CATSGQGETQYF. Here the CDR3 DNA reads TGTGCCACCTCGGGACAGGGGGAGACCCAGTACTTC.

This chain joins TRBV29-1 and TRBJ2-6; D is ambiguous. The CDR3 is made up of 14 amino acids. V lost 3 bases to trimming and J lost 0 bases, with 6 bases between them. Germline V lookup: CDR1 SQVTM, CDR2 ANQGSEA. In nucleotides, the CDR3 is TGCAGCGTTGAGCCCTACTCTGGGGCCAACGTCCTGACTTTC. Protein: CSVEPYSGANVLTF.

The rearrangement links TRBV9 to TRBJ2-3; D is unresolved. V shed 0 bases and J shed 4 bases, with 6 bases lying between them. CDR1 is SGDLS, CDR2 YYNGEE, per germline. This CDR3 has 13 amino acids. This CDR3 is CASSVAPPDTQYF. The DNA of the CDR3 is TGTGCCAGCAGCGTAGCCCCTCCAGATACGCAGTATTTT.

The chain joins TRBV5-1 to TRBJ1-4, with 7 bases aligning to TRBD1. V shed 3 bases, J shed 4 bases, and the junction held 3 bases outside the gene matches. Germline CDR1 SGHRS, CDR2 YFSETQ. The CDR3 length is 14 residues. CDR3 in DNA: TGCGCCAGCAGCTACCGGGACAGTAATGAAAAACTGTTTTTT. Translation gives CASSYRDSNEKLFF.

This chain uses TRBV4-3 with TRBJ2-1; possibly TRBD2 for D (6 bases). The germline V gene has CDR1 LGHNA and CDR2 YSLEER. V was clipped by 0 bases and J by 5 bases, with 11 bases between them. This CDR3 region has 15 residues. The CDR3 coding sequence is TGCGCCAGCAGCCAAGATCTAAGACTAGACAATGAGCAGTTCTTC. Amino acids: CASSQDLRLDNEQFF.

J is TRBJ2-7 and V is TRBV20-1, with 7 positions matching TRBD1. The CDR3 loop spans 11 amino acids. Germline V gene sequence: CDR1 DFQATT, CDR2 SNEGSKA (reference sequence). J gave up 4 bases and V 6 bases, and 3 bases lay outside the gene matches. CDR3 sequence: CSAGTEYEQYF. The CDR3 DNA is TGCAGTGCGGGGACAGAATACGAGCAGTACTTC.

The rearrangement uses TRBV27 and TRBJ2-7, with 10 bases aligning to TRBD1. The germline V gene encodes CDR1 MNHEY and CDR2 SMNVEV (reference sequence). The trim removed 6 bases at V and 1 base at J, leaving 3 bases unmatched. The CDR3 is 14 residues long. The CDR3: CASSRQGASYEQYF. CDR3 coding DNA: TGTGCCAGCAGCCGACAGGGGGCTTCCTACGAGCAGTACTTC.

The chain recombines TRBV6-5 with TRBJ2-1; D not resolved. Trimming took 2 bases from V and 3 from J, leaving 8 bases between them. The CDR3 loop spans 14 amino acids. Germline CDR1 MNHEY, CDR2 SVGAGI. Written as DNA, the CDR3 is TGTGCCAGCAGTTACAACAGTCTCTACAATGAGCAGTTCTTC. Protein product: CASSYNSLYNEQFF.

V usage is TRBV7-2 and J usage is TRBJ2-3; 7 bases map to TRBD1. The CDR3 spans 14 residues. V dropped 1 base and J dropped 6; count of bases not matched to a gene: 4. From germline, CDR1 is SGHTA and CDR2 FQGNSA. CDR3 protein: CASSLGQGGDTQYF. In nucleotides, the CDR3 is TGTGCCAGCAGCTTAGGACAGGGTGGGGATACGCAGTATTTT.